What follows is one TCR beta chain and its context. Here immunoSEQ multiplex PCR was the method, and the copy in TCRdb shows in-frame clones only, minus some. Of around 190,000 clones listed, around nine tenths are singletons. CDR1 is SGHVS, CDR2 FQNEAQ, per germline. The CDR3 runs to 15 residues. The junction had 7 bases not matched to a gene; V was cut back by 5 bases and J by 4 bases. This sample was taken from a study of control samples from healthy donors and cancer patients. The sequenced material came from blood. This sequence originates from a man aged 30 to 45 in good health. The gene calls are TRBV7-8 and TRBJ1-4; the match to TRBD1 covers 7 bases. The CDR3 region is CASSPWDRINEKLFF. The CDR3 DNA reads as TGTGCCAGCAGCCCCTGGGACAGAATTAATGAAAAACTGTTTTTT. Supplemented by reference TRBV7-8 and TRBJ1-4, the full variable domain reads GAGVSQSPRYKVAKRGQDVALRCDPISGHVSLFWYQQALGQGPEFLTYFQNEAQLDKSGLPSDRFFAERPEGSVSTLKIQRTQQEDSAVYLCASSPWDRINEKLFFGSGTQLSVL.